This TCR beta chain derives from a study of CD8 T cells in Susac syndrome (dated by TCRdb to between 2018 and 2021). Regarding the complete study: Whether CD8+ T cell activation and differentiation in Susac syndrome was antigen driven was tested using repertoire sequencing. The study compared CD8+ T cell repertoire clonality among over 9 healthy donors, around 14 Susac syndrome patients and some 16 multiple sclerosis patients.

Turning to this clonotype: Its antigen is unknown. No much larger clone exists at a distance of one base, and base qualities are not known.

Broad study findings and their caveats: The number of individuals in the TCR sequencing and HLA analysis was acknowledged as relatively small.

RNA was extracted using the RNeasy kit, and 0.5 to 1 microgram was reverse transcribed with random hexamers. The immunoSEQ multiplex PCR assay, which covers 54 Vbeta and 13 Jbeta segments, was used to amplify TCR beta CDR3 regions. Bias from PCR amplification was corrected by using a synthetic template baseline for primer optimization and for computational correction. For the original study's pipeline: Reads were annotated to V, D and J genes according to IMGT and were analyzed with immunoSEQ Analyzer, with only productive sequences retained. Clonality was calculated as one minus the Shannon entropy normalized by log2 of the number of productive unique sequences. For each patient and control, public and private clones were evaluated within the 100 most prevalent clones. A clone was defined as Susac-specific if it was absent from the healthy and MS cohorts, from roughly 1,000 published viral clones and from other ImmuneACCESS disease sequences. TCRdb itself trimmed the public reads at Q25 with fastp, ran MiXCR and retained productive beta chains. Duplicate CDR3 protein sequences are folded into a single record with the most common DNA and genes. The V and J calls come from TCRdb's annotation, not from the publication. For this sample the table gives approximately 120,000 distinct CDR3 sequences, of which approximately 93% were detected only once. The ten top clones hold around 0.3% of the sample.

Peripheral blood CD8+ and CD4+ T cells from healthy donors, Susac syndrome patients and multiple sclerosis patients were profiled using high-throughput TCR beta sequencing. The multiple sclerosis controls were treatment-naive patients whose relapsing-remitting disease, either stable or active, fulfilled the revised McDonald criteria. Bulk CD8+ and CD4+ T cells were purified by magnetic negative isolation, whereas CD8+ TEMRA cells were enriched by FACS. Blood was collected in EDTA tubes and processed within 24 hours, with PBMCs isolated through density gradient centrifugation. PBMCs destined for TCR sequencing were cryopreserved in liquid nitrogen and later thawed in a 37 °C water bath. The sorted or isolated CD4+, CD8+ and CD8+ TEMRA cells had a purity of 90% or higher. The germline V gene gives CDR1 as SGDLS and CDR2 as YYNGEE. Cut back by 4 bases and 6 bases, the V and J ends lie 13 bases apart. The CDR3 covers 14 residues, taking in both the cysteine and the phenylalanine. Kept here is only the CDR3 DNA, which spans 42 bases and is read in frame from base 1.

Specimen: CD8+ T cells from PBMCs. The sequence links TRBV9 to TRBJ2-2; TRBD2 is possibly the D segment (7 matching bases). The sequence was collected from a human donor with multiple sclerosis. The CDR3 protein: CASSPGGGAGELFF. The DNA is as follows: TGTGCCAGCAGCCCTGGAGGGGGGGCCGGGGAGCTGTTTTTT.